This is a list of T cell receptor beta chains from one sample in a study of blood T cells in healthy people across ages. MiXCR was run by TCRdb on the 5' RACE reads, yielding one entry per CDR3 protein. The table records 700,000 to 850,000 distinct CDR3 sequences, roughly 50% of them present only once. The sample was blood. The receptors derive from an elderly man in good health. CDR3s include the opening cysteine and the closing phenylalanine or tryptophan. D genes are given only for firm matches. Some rows mark clone size as missing; the rest say once, few, many or name a class of expanded clone.

j_call d_call v_call clone_size cdr3_aa cdr3_nt
TRBJ2-1 NA TRBV5-1 NA CAKWDSAGNEQFF TGCGCCAAATGGGACAGTGCGGGAAATGAGCAGTTCTTC
TRBJ2-7 NA TRBV6-2/TRBV6-3 NA CASSYSWVDGYEQYF TGTGCCAGCAGTTACTCGTGGGTTGACGGGTACGAGCAGTACTTC
TRBJ1-4 TRBD1 TRBV20-1 few CSPDRGGEKLFF TGCAGTCCGGACAGGGGTGGAGAAAAACTGTTTTTT
TRBJ2-7 NA TRBV11-2 NA CASSLTLPPALSSYEQYF TGTGCCAGCAGCTTAACGCTCCCCCCGGCGCTAAGCTCCTACGAGCAGTACTTC
TRBJ2-3 TRBD1 TRBV7-2 NA CASSDWDRPTDTQYF TGTGCCAGCAGCGACTGGGACAGGCCCACAGATACGCAGTATTTT
TRBJ2-1 NA TRBV13 NA CASSLGLSPEGEQFF TGTGCCAGCAGCTTAGGCCTGAGCCCTGAGGGTGAGCAGTTCTTC
TRBJ2-7 TRBD1 TRBV20-1 many CSAGAPDRGLYEQYF TGCAGTGCTGGCGCCCCGGACAGGGGGCTCTACGAGCAGTACTTC
TRBJ2-7 TRBD1 TRBV2 NA CASSEGTGKEQYF TGTGCCAGCAGTGAAGGGACAGGGAAGGAGCAGTACTTC
TRBJ2-1 TRBD2 TRBV6-2/TRBV6-3 NA CASSYPGLAATEQFF TGTGCCAGCAGTTACCCGGGACTAGCGGCCACTGAGCAGTTCTTC
TRBJ2-3 TRBD2 TRBV27 NA CASSSLRLAAHRYAYF TGTGCCAGCAGTTCCTTGAGACTAGCGGCTCACAGATACGCGTATTTT
TRBJ2-1 NA TRBV10-3 few CAISGTAGDEQFF TGTGCCATCAGTGGGACAGCTGGGGATGAGCAGTTCTTC
TRBJ2-7 TRBD2 TRBV18 NA CASSGGWGSGSYEQYF TGCGCCAGCTCGGGAGGCTGGGGCTCGGGTTCCTACGAGCAGTACTTC
TRBJ2-5 TRBD2 TRBV3-1 NA CASSSSSGRATETQYF TGTGCCAGCAGCTCGTCGAGCGGGAGGGCCACGGAGACCCAGTACTTC
TRBJ1-2 NA TRBV5-1 NA CASSGTDGYTF TGCGCCAGCAGCGGTACGGATGGCTACACCTTC
TRBJ2-1 TRBD2 TRBV11-3 NA CASSLVGAGASNEQFF TGTGCCAGCAGCTTAGTGGGAGCGGGAGCTAGCAATGAGCAGTTCTTC
TRBJ2-7 TRBD1 TRBV10-1 NA CASSFNRQGSGEQYF TGCGCCAGCAGTTTTAATAGACAGGGTTCCGGCGAGCAGTACTTC
TRBJ1-4 NA TRBV5-1 NA CASRGKGQGDEKLFF TGCGCCAGCAGAGGGAAAGGGCAGGGAGATGAAAAACTGTTTTTT
TRBJ2-1 TRBD2 TRBV18 few CASSPLADRYNEQFF TGTGCCAGCTCACCCCTAGCGGACCGCTACAATGAGCAGTTCTTC
TRBJ2-1 NA TRBV3-1 NA CASSQGGGGGEQFF TGTGCCAGCAGCCAAGGGGGTGGAGGGGGTGAGCAGTTCTTC
TRBJ2-1 TRBD2 TRBV5-1 NA CASKGTSGSNEQFF TGCGCCAGCAAAGGGACTAGCGGGAGCAATGAGCAGTTCTTC
TRBJ2-7 NA TRBV12-3/TRBV12-4 NA CASRRGNYEQYF TGTGCCAGCAGGCGAGGAAACTACGAGCAGTACTTC
TRBJ2-7 NA TRBV28 once CASSLGTLKAYEQYF TGTGCCAGCAGCCTCGGGACTCTTAAGGCCTACGAGCAGTACTTC
TRBJ2-7 NA TRBV14 few CASSQRASSYEQYF TGTGCCAGCAGCCAGCGGGCTAGCAGCTACGAGCAGTACTTC
TRBJ1-2 NA TRBV30 few CAWSVQERYTF TGTGCCTGGAGTGTACAGGAACGGTACACCTTC
TRBJ2-6 NA TRBV20-1 NA CSARGAGMKSGGGANVLTF TGCAGTGCTAGAGGGGCAGGGATGAAGTCGGGCGGTGGGGCCAACGTCCTGACTTTC
TRBJ2-3 TRBD2 TRBV24-1 NA CAPQPGTSGRADRYAYF TGTGCCCCCCAACCCGGGACTAGCGGGAGGGCCGACAGATACGCGTATTTT
TRBJ1-2 NA TRBV7-2 few CASSLDPVSGGYTF TGTGCCAGCAGCTTAGATCCGGTCTCTGGGGGCTACACCTTC
TRBJ2-1 TRBD2 TRBV7-2 NA CASSSTSGRVGEQFF TGTGCCAGCAGCTCCACTAGCGGGAGGGTCGGGGAGCAGTTCTTC
TRBJ1-4 NA TRBV7-9 NA CASSLEGVATEKLFF TGTGCCAGCAGCCTCGAAGGGGTAGCGACTGAAAAACTGTTTTTT
TRBJ1-5 TRBD1 TRBV28 NA CASSGGDRAGNQPQHF TGTGCCAGCAGTGGGGGGGACAGGGCGGGCAATCAGCCCCAGCATTTT
TRBJ1-1 TRBD1 TRBV5-1 NA CASSLLGQENTEAFF TGCGCCAGCAGCTTGCTGGGACAGGAGAACACTGAAGCTTTCTTT
TRBJ2-7 NA TRBV7-9 NA CASSLAQGVSYEQYF TGTGCCAGCAGCTTAGCCCAGGGAGTCTCCTACGAGCAGTACTTC
TRBJ2-7 NA TRBV9 NA CASSEEALDEQYF TGTGCCAGCAGCGAGGAGGCTTTAGACGAGCAGTACTTC
TRBJ2-7 NA TRBV30 NA CAWSVYYEQYF TGTGCCTGGAGTGTGTACTACGAGCAGTACTTC
TRBJ2-7 NA TRBV18 few CASSPKGNEQYF TGTGCCAGCTCACCCAAAGGGAACGAGCAGTACTTC
TRBJ1-4 TRBD1 TRBV7-6 NA CASSLGPDRVSEKLFF TGTGCCAGCAGCTTAGGTCCAGACAGGGTGAGCGAAAAACTGTTTTTT
TRBJ2-7 NA TRBV10-1 many CAKQYSEQYF TGCGCCAAGCAGTATAGCGAGCAGTACTTC
TRBJ2-1 NA TRBV5-1 NA CASSPQHGSYNEQFF TGCGCCAGCAGCCCGCAGCATGGCTCCTACAATGAGCAGTTCTTC
TRBJ2-3 NA TRBV6-1 NA CASSESDVPHRYAYF TGTGCCAGCAGTGAATCCGACGTTCCGCACAGATACGCGTATTTT
TRBJ2-1 TRBD2 TRBV12-3/TRBV12-4 NA CASSPRDYINEQFF TGTGCCAGCAGTCCGCGGGACTACATCAATGAGCAGTTCTTC